One T cell receptor (beta chain) is described in this entry. Its antigen is unknown. The data were taken from a study of radiotherapy plus CTLA-4 blockade in lung cancer. Study summary: The study recorded objective responses in less than 20% of patients and disease control in 31%. General observations from the study: TCR clones of tumor origin grew in blood after radiotherapy plus ipilimumab. Response, reportedly, was best predicted by interferon-beta along with early blood T cell clone dynamics.

V was pared by 2 bases and J by 4 bases, with 16 bases between. This CDR3 is built from 16 residues. Germline CDR1 is SGHTA and CDR2 is FQGNSA. The repertoire was sequenced with immunoSEQ multiplex PCR; TCRdb's copy has only in-frame clones and lacks some. Here the sample spans some 30,000 clones, 80% to 90% being singletons. This specimen consisted of peripheral blood, obtained from a patient treated with radiotherapy plus ipilimumab. V and J are TRBV7-2 and TRBJ2-3, with D possibly being TRBD2 (6 bases). The sequence was collected from a human donor with non-small cell lung cancer that progressed on radiotherapy plus ipilimumab. The CDR3 spells CASSLRPSAGADTQYF. The CDR3 region has the DNA TGTGCCAGCAGCTTAAGGCCTAGCGCCGGCGCAGATACGCAGTATTTT.